This T cell receptor (beta chain) was documented in a study of T cells in Graves' hyperthyroidism and ophthalmopathy. Regarding the study as a whole: Blood also showed most of the thyroid clonotypes that were expanded above 0.001. The model predicted ophthalmopathy a median approximately 6.3 months before onset.

The germline gives CDR1 ENHRY, CDR2 SYGVKD. This CDR3 contains 14 residues. V was pared by 4 bases and J by 3 bases, with 6 bases of the junction left unmatched. Used for diagnoses were clinical symptoms, serum thyroxine and TRAb, thyroid ultrasound and orbital computed tomography. Researchers took RNA transcripts and amplified the TCR beta CDR3 regions from them. The TCR CDR3 was amplified in a first-round RT-PCR using the HTBI primer set. TCRdb reprocessed the multiplex PCR reads with MiXCR, giving one entry per CDR3 protein. The sample contains about 290,000 distinct CDR3 sequences, roughly 19% of which appear only once. Notes on this clonotype: Its antigen remains unknown.

Sample: blood. The V and J genes are TRBV10-3 and TRBJ2-7; 7 bases match TRBD1. The sequence was obtained from a man aged 45-65 years with Graves' ophthalmopathy. Written as DNA, the CDR3 is TGTGCCATCAGTGGTGGGGACAGCGTCTACGAGCAGTACTTC. Protein sequence: CAISGGDSVYEQYF.